Described below is a single T cell receptor (beta chain) sequence and its context. The data were taken from a study of blood T cell repertoires in COVID-19. Across the whole study: The United States, Italy and Spain were the sources of the acute and convalescent COVID-19 samples.

Generated by immunoSEQ multiplex PCR, the TCRdb table keeps only in-frame clones and is missing some. Altogether about 100,000 clones are present, 85% to 95% being singletons, with the ten largest covering around 6%. CDR3 length: 15 amino acids. Looked up from germline, CDR1 is SGHAT and CDR2 is FQNNGV. V dropped 2 bases and J dropped 8; count of bases not matched to a gene: 9. Source material: peripheral blood. The gene calls are TRBV11-2 and TRBJ2-1, with 7 bases aligning to TRBD2. The receptor was isolated from a man in his fifties or sixties with active COVID-19. The CDR3 coding sequence is TGTGCCAGCAGCTTAATGGCGGGAGCATGGGATGAGCAGTTCTTC. As protein: CASSLMAGAWDEQFF. Using reference TRBV11-2 and TRBJ2-1 for the parts outside the CDR3, the full variable domain is EAGVAQSPRYKIIEKRQSVAFWCNPISGHATLYWYQQILGQGPKLLIQFQNNGVVDDSQLPKDRFSAERLKGVDSTLKIQPAKLEDSAVYLCASSLMAGAWDEQFFGPGTRLTVL.